This T cell receptor (beta chain) was sequenced during a study of blood T cell repertoires in COVID-19. Background on the study: Acute and convalescent COVID-19 samples came from the United States, Italy and Spain.

Clones were read by immunoSEQ multiplex PCR, and TCRdb kept only the in-frame ones, dropping some. This sample has about 150,000 clones, with around 86% found just once. The CDR3 totals 15 residues. Germline CDR1 reads SGHNT; CDR2 reads YYREEE (reference sequence). V lost 4 bases to trimming and J lost 2 bases; unmatched junction nucleotides: 4. The chain links TRBV5-4 to TRBJ2-1, with 9 bases identical to TRBD1. The sequence was obtained from a man in his sixties or seventies with acute or convalescent COVID-19. The source material was peripheral blood. The CDR3 sequence is CASSTTGGPYNEQFF. CDR3 nucleotides: TGTGCCAGCAGCACTACAGGGGGCCCCTACAATGAGCAGTTCTTC.